This paragraph covers one T cell receptor (beta chain) sequence. This sample was included in a study of human T cells and chemical hapten exposure. Study as a whole: Upper back patch tests used 0.01% DPC, scored after 6 days.

Time point denoted: patch test 3, about 24 weeks after DPC sensitization. The treatment here: therapeutic diphenylcyclopropenone sensitization with weekly scalp DPC. The drawing of blood occurred before each patch test was applied. Suited to DPC and affected by alopecia, the donors ranged from 18 to 70 years old. Library preparation tagged each individual cDNA molecule with a unique molecular identifier. TCRdb re-called the RACE reads with MiXCR, one entry per CDR3 protein. Of about 190,000 distinct CDR3 sequences listed, about 25% are singletons. This specimen was whole blood, taken in connection with sensitization to the hapten diphenylcyclopropenone (DPC). The sequence was obtained from a middle-aged woman with alopecia areata. Some clones in this sample may be carry-over from other donors' samples.

The CDR3 protein is CSFSQGGETQYF. The CDR3 bases are TGCAGCTTCTCCCAGGGTGGGGAGACCCAGTACTTC. The rearrangement uses TRBV29-1 and TRBJ2-5; D possibly corresponds to TRBD1 (5 bases). Per germline, CDR1 SQVTM and CDR2 ANQGSEA. Trimming shortened V by 8 bases and J by 5 bases, and 15 bases separated the two germline ends. This CDR3 has 12 residues.